The 6 T cell receptor beta chains below all came from one sample that was sequenced in a study of shared clonotypes between healthy human individuals. Profiling relied on immunoSEQ multiplex PCR, and the TCRdb table lists in-frame clones only, not all of them. The sample records under 2,500,000 clones, approximately 94% being singletons. Sequenced input: naive CD4+ T cells sorted from blood. Subset described: CD45RA+ positively selected. All receptors come from a man aged 18-30 years in good health.

The rearrangement joins TRBV6-6 to TRBJ2-7; D is possibly TRBD2 (6 bases). The CDR3 covers 15 residues. The ends were cut back, 9 bases at V and 4 bases at J, with 22 bases in the middle. The germline V gene encodes CDR1 MNHNY and CDR2 SVGAGI (reference sequence). CDR3 amino acids: CASSSYERAQYEQYF. The CDR3 nucleotides are TGTGCCAGTTCTAGTTACGAGCGGGCTCAATACGAGCAGTACTTC.

V and J are TRBV20-1 and TRBJ2-1; D unresolved. The CDR3 loop spans 11 amino acids. CDR1 DFQATT and CDR2 SNEGSKA come from the germline V gene (reference sequence). V was cut by 4 bases and J by 6 bases, with 7 bases left in between. CDR3 bases: TGCAGTGCTAATGACCTCAATGAGCAGTTCTTC. Residues: CSANDLNEQFF.

This sequence joins TRBV29-1 and TRBJ2-1, with TRBD2 identical over 8 bases. The CDR3 has 17 residues. Germline V gene lookup returns CDR1 SQVTM and CDR2 ANQGSEA. The V gene end was trimmed by 6 bases and the J gene end by 3 bases; junction bases not matched to a gene: 16. CDR3 region: CSVLGLAGTSVYNEQFF. CDR3 nucleotide sequence: TGCAGCGTCCTCGGGCTAGCGGGCACGTCTGTCTACAATGAGCAGTTCTTC.

This clone was seen a single time. This chain uses TRBV28 with TRBJ2-7, with no clear D. V shed 2 bases and J shed 2 bases, with 10 bases lying between them. CDR3 length: 14 amino acids. Germline CDR1 reads MDHEN; CDR2 reads SYDVKM. The CDR3 loop reads CASSLLTSPYEQYF. As DNA, the CDR3 is TGTGCCAGCAGTTTACTCACCTCTCCCTACGAGCAGTACTTC.

This chain uses TRBV6-1 with TRBJ1-1; D gene unclear. The length of the CDR3 is 17 residues. Per the germline V gene, CDR1 is MNHNS and CDR2 is SASEGT. V was cut by 0 bases and J by 4 bases, with 18 bases left in between. CDR3: CASSEAPLPGVGTEAFF. Written as DNA, the CDR3 is TGTGCCAGCAGTGAAGCGCCCCTCCCGGGCGTCGGCACTGAAGCTTTCTTT.

The chain recombines TRBV28 with TRBJ2-5; 15 nucleotides line up with TRBD2. Trimming took 3 bases from V and 0 from J; bases not matched to a gene: 5. The CDR3 loop spans 18 amino acids. The germline CDR1 and CDR2 sequences are MDHEN and SYDVKM. The CDR3 spells CASSLAGLAGGYQETQYF. The DNA for the CDR3 is TGTGCCAGCAGTTTGGCGGGACTAGCGGGGGGCTACCAAGAGACCCAGTACTTC.